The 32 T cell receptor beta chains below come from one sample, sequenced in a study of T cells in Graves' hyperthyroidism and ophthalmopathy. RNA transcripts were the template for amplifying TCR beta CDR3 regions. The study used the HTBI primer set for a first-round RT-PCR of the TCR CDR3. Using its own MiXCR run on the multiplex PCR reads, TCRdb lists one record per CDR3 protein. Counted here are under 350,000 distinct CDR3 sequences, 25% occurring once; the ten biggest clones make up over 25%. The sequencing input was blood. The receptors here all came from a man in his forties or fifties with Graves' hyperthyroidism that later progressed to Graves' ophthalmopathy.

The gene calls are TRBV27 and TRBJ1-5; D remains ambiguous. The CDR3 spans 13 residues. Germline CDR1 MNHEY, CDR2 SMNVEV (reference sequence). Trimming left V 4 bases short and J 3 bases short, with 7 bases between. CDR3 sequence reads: CASSSDLNQPQHF. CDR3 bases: TGTGCCAGCAGTTCTGATCTCAATCAGCCCCAGCATTTT.

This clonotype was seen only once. The CDR3: CASRQTGTGGSQPQHF. CDR3 sequence (DNA): TGTGCCAGTAGACAAACCGGGACAGGGGGCAGTCAGCCCCAGCATTTT. This chain connects TRBV19 to TRBJ1-5, with 12 bases lining up with TRBD1. With 6 bases clipped from V and 6 bases from J, the junction kept 9 bases outside the gene matches. In germline, CDR1 is LNHDA, CDR2 SQIVND (reference sequence). The CDR3 sequence is 16 residues long. The complete variable domain, with remaining parts taken from reference TRBV19 and TRBJ1-5, reads DGGITQSPKYLFRKEGQNVTLSCEQNLNHDAMYWYRQDPGQGLRLIYYSQIVNDFQKGDIAEGYSVSREKKESFPLTVTSAQKNPTAFYLCASRQTGTGGSQPQHFGDGTRLSIL.

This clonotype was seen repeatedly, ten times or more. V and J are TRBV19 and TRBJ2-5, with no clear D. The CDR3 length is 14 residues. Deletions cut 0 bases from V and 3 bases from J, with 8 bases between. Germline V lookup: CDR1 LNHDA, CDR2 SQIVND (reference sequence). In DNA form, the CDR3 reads TGTGCCAGTAGTATAGATCTGGTCGAAGAGACCCAGTACTTC. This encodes CASSIDLVEETQYF. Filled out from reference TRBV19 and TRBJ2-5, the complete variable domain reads DGGITQSPKYLFRKEGQNVTLSCEQNLNHDAMYWYRQDPGQGLRLIYYSQIVNDFQKGDIAEGYSVSREKKESFPLTVTSAQKNPTAFYLCASSIDLVEETQYFGPGTRLLVL.

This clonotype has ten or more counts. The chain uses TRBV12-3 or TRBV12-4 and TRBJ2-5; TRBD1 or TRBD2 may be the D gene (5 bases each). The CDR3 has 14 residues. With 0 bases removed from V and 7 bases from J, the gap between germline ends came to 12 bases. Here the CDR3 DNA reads TGTGCCAGCAGTTTAGCGGCCGAGAGGGGGACCCAGTACTTC. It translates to CASSLAAERGTQYF.

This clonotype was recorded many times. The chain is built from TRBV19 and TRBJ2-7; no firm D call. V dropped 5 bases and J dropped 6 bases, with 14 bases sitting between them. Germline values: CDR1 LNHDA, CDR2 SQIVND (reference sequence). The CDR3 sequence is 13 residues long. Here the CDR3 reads CASSARGAGEQYF. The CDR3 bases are TGTGCCAGTAGTGCACGTGGAGCAGGCGAGCAGTACTTC.

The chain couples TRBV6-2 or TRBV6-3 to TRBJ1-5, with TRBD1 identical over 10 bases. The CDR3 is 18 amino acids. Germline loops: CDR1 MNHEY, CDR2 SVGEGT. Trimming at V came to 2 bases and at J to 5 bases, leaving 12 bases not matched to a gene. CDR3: CASSYPKDRGLVDQPQHF. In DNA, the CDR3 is TGTGCCAGCAGTTACCCCAAAGACAGGGGGCTGGTGGATCAGCCCCAGCATTTT.

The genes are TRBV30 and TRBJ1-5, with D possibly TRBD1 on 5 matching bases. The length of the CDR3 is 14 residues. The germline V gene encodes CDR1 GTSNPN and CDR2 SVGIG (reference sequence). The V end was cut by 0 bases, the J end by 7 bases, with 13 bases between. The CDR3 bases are TGTGCCTGGAGTGTAGGGGCAGGCCGGCAGCCCCAGCATTTT. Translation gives CAWSVGAGRQPQHF.

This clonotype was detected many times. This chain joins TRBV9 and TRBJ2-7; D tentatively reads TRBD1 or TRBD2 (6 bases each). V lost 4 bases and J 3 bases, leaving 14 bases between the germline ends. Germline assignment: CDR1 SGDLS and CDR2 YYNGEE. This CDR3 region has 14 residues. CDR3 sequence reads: CASSTGGTNYEQYF. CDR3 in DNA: TGTGCCAGCAGCACAGGAGGGACAAACTACGAGCAGTACTTC.

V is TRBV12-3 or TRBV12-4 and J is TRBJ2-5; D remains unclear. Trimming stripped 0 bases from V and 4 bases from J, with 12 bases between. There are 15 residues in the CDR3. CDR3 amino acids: CASSLATGSAETQYF. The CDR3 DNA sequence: TGTGCCAGCAGTTTAGCGACTGGAAGTGCAGAGACCCAGTACTTC.

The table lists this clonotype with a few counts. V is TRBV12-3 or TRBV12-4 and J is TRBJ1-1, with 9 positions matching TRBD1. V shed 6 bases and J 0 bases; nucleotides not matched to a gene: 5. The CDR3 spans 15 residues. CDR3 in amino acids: CASRPGQGMNTEAFF. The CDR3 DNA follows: TGTGCCAGCAGACCTGGACAGGGGATGAACACTGAAGCTTTCTTT.

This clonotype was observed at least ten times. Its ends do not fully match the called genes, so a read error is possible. The CDR3 here is CASSSSGLAENVQYF. The DNA of the CDR3 is TGTGCCAGCAGTTCGTCCGGACTAGCGGAAAACGTTCAGTACTTC. V and J are TRBV28 and TRBJ2-4; 10 nucleotides line up with TRBD2. Per germline, CDR1 MDHEN and CDR2 SYDVKM. The CDR3 has 15 amino acids. Variable domain in full (rest from reference TRBV28 and TRBJ2-4): DVKVTQSSRYLVKRTGEKVFLECVQDMDHENMFWYRQDPGLGLRLIYFSYDVKMKEKGDIPEGYSVSREKKERFSLILESASTNQTSMYLCASSSSGLAENVQYFGAGTRLSVL.

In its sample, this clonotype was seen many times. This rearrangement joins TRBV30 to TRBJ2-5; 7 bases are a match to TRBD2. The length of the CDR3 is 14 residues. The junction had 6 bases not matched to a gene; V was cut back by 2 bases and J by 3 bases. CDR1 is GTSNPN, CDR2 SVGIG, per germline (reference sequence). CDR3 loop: CAWSYRGSEETQYF. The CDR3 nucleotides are TGTGCCTGGAGTTATCGCGGGAGTGAAGAGACCCAGTACTTC.

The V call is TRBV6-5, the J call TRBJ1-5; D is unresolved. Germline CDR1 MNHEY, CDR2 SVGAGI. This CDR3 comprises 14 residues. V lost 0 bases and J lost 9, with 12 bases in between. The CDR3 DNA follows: TGTGCCAGCAGTTACTCAGCAGGCGTGGGGCCCCAGCATTTT. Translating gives CASSYSAGVGPQHF.

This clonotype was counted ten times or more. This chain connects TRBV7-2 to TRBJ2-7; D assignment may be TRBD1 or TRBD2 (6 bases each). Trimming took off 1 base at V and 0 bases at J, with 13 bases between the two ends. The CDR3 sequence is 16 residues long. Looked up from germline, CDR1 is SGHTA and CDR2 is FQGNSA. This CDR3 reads CASSLGGAPASYEQYF. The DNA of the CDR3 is TGTGCCAGCAGCTTAGGGGGGGCCCCCGCCTCCTACGAGCAGTACTTC.

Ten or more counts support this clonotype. The CDR3: CASSSLVNTEAFF. CDR3 nucleotides: TGTGCCAGCAGTTCTTTGGTGAACACTGAAGCTTTCTTT. This chain connects TRBV6-5 to TRBJ1-1; no clear D. The CDR3 covers 13 residues. Trimming cost V 4 bases and J 0 bases, with 6 bases left between them. Germline V gives CDR1 MNHEY, CDR2 SVGAGI.

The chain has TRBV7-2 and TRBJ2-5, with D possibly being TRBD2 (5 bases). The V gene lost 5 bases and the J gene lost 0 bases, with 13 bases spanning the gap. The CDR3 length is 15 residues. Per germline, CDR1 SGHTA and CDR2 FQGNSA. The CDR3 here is CASSRSGAYQETQYF. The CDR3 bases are TGTGCCAGCAGCCGCAGCGGAGCTTACCAAGAGACCCAGTACTTC.

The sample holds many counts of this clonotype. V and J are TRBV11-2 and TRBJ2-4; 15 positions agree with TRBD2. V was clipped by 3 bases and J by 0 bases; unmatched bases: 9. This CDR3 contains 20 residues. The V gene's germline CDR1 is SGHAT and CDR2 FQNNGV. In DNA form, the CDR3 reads TGTGCCAGCAGCTTTGGACTAGCGGGAGGGCCGCGGATAGCCAAAAACATTCAGTACTTC. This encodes CASSFGLAGGPRIAKNIQYF.

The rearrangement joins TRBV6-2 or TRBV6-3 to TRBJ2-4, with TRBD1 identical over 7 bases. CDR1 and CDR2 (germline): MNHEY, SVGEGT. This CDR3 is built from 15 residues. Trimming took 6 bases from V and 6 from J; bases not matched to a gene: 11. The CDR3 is CASRPGTAVANIQYF. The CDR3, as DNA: TGTGCCAGCAGGCCCGGGACAGCTGTCGCAAACATTCAGTACTTC.

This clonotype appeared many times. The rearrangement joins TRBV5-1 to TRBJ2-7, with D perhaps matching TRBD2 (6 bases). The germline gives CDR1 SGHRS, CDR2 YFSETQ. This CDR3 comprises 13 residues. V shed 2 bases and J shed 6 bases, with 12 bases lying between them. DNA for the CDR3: TGCGCCAGCAGCTTTCCCTCGGGGGTCGAGCAGTACTTC. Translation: CASSFPSGVEQYF.

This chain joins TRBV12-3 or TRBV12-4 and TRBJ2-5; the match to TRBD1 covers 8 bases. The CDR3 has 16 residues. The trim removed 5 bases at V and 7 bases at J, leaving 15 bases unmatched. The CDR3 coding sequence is TGTGCCAGCAGTGGGGAGGACAGGGACGAACTTTGGACCCAGTACTTC. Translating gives CASSGEDRDELWTQYF.

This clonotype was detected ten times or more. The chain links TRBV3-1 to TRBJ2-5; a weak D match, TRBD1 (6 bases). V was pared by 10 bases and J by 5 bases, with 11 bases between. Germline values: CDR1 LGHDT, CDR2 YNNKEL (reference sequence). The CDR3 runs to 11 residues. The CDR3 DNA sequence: TGTGCCACTAACAGGGCCGAGACCCAGTACTTC. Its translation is CATNRAETQYF.

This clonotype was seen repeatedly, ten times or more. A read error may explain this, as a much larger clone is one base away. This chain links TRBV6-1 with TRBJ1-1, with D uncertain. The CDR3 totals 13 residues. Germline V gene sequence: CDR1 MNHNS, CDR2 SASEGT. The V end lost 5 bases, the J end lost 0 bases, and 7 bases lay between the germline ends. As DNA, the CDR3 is TGTGCCAGCAGTAAGACGATGAACACTGAAGCTTTCTTT. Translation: CASSKTMNTEAFF.

The CDR3 DNA is TGTGCCAGCACCCCGGACCGAAGAGGGGGCTATGGCTACACCTTC. Protein sequence: CASTPDRRGGYGYTF. The V and J genes are TRBV27 and TRBJ1-2; tentative D call: TRBD1 (6 bases). The CDR3 has 15 residues. V dropped 7 bases and J dropped 4 bases, with 19 bases sitting between them. In germline, CDR1 is MNHEY, CDR2 SMNVEV (reference sequence).

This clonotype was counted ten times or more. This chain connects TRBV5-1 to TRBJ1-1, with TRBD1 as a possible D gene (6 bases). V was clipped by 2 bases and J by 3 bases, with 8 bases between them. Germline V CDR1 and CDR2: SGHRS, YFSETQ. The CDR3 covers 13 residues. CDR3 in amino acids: CASSFYRDTEAFF. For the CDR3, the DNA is TGCGCCAGCAGCTTTTACAGGGACACTGAAGCTTTCTTT. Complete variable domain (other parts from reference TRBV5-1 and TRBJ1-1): KAGVTQTPRYLIKTRGQQVTLSCSPISGHRSVSWYQQTPGQGLQFLFEYFSETQRNKGNFPGRFSGRQFSNSRSEMNVSTLELGDSALYLCASSFYRDTEAFFGQGTRLTVV.

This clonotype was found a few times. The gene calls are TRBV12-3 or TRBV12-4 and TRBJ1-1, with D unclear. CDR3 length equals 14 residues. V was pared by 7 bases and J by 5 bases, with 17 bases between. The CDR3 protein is CASTQTGGRTEAFF. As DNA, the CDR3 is TGTGCCAGCACCCAGACCGGCGGTAGGACTGAAGCTTTCTTT.

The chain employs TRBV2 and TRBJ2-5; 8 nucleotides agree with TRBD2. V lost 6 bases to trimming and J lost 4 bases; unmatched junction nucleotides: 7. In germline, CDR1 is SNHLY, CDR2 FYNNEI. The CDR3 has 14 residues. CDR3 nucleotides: TGTGCCAGCAGCGCGGACGGGAGGGGAGAGACCCAGTACTTC. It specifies CASSADGRGETQYF.

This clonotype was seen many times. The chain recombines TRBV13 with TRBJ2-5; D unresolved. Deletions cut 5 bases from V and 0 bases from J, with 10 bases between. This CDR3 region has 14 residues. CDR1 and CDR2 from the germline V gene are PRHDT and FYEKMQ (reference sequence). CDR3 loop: CASSQPANQETQYF. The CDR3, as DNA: TGTGCCAGCAGCCAACCGGCCAACCAAGAGACCCAGTACTTC.

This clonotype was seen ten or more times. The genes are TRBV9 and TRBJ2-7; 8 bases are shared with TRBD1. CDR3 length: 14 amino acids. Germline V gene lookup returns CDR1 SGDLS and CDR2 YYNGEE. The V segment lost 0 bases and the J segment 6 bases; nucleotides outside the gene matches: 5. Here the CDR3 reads CASSVVPGGSEQYF. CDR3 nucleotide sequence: TGTGCCAGCAGCGTAGTGCCAGGGGGCTCCGAGCAGTACTTC.

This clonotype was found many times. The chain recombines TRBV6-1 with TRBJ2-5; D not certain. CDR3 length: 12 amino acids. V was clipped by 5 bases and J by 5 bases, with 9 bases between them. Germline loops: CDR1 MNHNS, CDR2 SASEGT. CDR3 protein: CASSFAGETQYF. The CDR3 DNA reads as TGTGCCAGCAGTTTTGCTGGGGAGACCCAGTACTTC.

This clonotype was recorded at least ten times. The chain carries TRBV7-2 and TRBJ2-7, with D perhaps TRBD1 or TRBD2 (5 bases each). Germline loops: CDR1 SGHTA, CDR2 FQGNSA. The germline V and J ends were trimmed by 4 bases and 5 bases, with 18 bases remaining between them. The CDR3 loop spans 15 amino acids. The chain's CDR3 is CASSYQGRSPNEQYF. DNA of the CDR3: TGTGCCAGCAGCTACCAGGGACGGTCTCCTAACGAGCAGTACTTC.

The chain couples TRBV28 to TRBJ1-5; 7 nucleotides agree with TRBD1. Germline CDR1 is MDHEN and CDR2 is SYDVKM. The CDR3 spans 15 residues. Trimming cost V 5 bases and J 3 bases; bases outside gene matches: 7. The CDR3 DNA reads TGTGCCAGCAGTAAACAGGGGCCATCCAATCAGCCCCAGCATTTT. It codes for CASSKQGPSNQPQHF.

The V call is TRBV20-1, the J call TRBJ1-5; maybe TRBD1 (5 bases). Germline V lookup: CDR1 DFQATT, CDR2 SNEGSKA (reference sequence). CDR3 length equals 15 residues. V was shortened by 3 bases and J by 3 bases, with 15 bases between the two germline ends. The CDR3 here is CSARPGPLFNQPQHF. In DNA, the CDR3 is TGCAGTGCTAGGCCGGGACCCTTATTCAATCAGCCCCAGCATTTT.